The entry below gives a single T cell receptor beta chain sequence along with its context. The antigen remains undetermined. The data originate from a study of post-analysis software for immune sequencing data. Across the study: There were relapsing-remitting, secondary progressive and progressive-relapsing multiple sclerosis among the disease courses included.

General observations from the study: Analysis by F measure revealed that same-batch samples clustered strongly together. There were a few TRBV segments more frequent in patients than controls, and TRBV5-6, TRBV5-1 and TRBV20-1 were among them. In multiple sclerosis, normalized Chao1 diversity was significantly below that of controls.

CDR3 length equals 15 residues. Trimming removed 3 bases at V and 1 base at J, with 13 bases between. In germline, CDR1 is SGHTA, CDR2 FQGTGA. Unique molecular identifiers featured in each of the TCR beta cDNA libraries. cDNA molecules numbering some 500,000 came from about 1 to 10 million T cells. TCRdb ran MiXCR on the PCR reads and lists one entry per CDR3 protein. In the table there are a few hundred thousand distinct CDR3 sequences, approximately 39% of which are singletons. This chain uses TRBV7-3 with TRBJ2-7; D is perhaps TRBD1 or TRBD2 (5 bases each). The source is a girl aged 2-9 years with multiple sclerosis. Sequenced input: blood. Written as DNA, the CDR3 is TGTGCCAGCAGCTTGAAACCGGGACGGTCCTACGAGCAGTACTTC. Its protein is CASSLKPGRSYEQYF.